One sample yielded the 26 T cell receptor beta chains listed below, sequenced in a study of identical twins (TCRdb year 2016). Libraries came from 5' RACE. Instrument on record: Illumina HiSeq 2000. Through fastp at Q25 and MiXCR, TCRdb rebuilt clones from the public reads, retaining in-frame beta chains. Rows matching on CDR3 protein sequence are summarized as one entry with the most common DNA and genes. The sample data list about 200,000 distinct CDR3 sequences, and around a tenth of these were observed just once. Clones ranked in the top ten supply 5% to 5.5% of the sample. The sample consisted of memory (CD45RO+) T cells sorted from blood. The sample's cell subset or site label is to be understood as: CD45RO+ enriched T cells. The receptors come from a woman under 30 in good health.

The gene calls are TRBV5-1 and TRBJ1-2; D is perhaps TRBD1 (6 bases). This CDR3 is built from 16 residues. V shed 3 bases and J shed 4 bases, with 19 bases lying between them. Germline CDR1 reads SGHRS; CDR2 reads YFSETQ. The CDR3 protein is CASSYRQADLSYGYTF. Written as DNA, the CDR3 is TGCGCCAGCAGCTATAGACAGGCCGACCTATCCTATGGCTACACCTTC.

This clonotype was seen only a few times. This chain joins TRBV12-3 or TRBV12-4 and TRBJ1-5; D unresolved. Trimming left V 1 base short and J 16 bases short, with 11 bases between. The CDR3 loop spans 11 amino acids. CDR3 residues: CASSLVDTVHF. The CDR3 DNA is TGTGCCAGCAGTTTAGTCGACACTGTACATTTT.

The chain combines TRBV7-2 with TRBJ2-7; D is unclear. The CDR3 is 13 amino acids. Germline CDR1 SGHTA, CDR2 FQGNSA. The V end was cut by 5 bases, the J end by 10 bases, with 18 bases between. The CDR3 region is CASSGEPRLGQYF. The CDR3 DNA sequence: TGTGCCAGCAGCGGAGAACCACGGCTTGGACAGTACTTC.

Ten or more counts support this clonotype. The rearrangement joins TRBV5-1 to TRBJ2-1; TRBD2 aligns across 7 bases. Germline lookup yields CDR1 SGHRS and CDR2 YFSETQ. Trimming removed 0 bases from V and 1 base from J; junction bases left unmatched: 4. CDR3 size: 16 residues. The CDR3 here is CASSLEASGSYNEQFF. As DNA, the CDR3 is TGCGCCAGCAGCTTGGAGGCTAGCGGATCCTACAATGAGCAGTTCTTC. Combining the CDR3 with reference TRBV5-1 and TRBJ2-1 gives the whole variable domain KAGVTQTPRYLIKTRGQQVTLSCSPISGHRSVSWYQQTPGQGLQFLFEYFSETQRNKGNFPGRFSGRQFSNSRSEMNVSTLELGDSALYLCASSLEASGSYNEQFFGPGTRLTVL.

The chain employs TRBV3-1 and TRBJ1-2; 8 positions match TRBD1. Trimming removed 8 bases from V and 5 bases from J; junction bases left unmatched: 13. The germline gives CDR1 LGHDT, CDR2 YNNKEL (reference sequence). The CDR3 contains 15 residues. This CDR3 reads CASSFVGRGLYGYTF. CDR3 bases: TGTGCCAGCTCTTTCGTCGGCAGGGGGCTTTATGGCTACACCTTC.

In this sample, this clonotype turned up a few times. V gene TRBV2 combines with J gene TRBJ1-2, with a weak D call TRBD1 (6 bases). Trimming took 2 bases from V and 1 from J, leaving 17 bases between them. The germline gives CDR1 SNHLY, CDR2 FYNNEI. This CDR3 contains 17 residues. The CDR3 sequence is CASSENVRPDSNYGYTF. The CDR3 nucleotides are TGTGCCAGCAGTGAAAACGTCCGCCCGGACAGTAACTATGGCTACACCTTC. The whole variable domain, remainder taken from reference TRBV2 and TRBJ1-2, is EPEVTQTPSHQVTQMGQEVILRCVPISNHLYFYWYRQILGQKVEFLVSFYNNEISEKSEIFDDQFSVERPDGSNFTLKIRSTKLEDSAMYFCASSENVRPDSNYGYTFGSGTRLTVV.

The chain has TRBV5-8 and TRBJ2-3; D uncertain. The CDR3 spans 13 residues. Germline CDR1 is SGHTS and CDR2 is YDEGEE. Trimming took off 2 bases at V and 2 bases at J, with 6 bases between the two ends. In nucleotides, the CDR3 is TGTGCCAGCAGCTTTCATGACACAGATACGCAGTATTTT. It translates to CASSFHDTDTQYF.

This clonotype was picked up many times. The chain couples TRBV20-1 to TRBJ2-5; perhaps TRBD1 as D (5 bases). Trimming cost V 3 bases and J 1 base, with 12 bases left between them. This CDR3 is 14 amino acids long. Germline CDR1 reads DFQATT; CDR2 reads SNEGSKA (reference sequence). CDR3 sequence: CSASSGSPQETQYF. In DNA form, the CDR3 reads TGCAGTGCTAGCTCAGGGTCCCCCCAAGAGACCCAGTACTTC.

This chain connects TRBV6-5 to TRBJ2-1; D remains ambiguous. Between the trimmed V and J ends, which lost 2 bases and 10 bases, there was a span of 12 bases. Germline-derived CDR1 and CDR2 are MNHEY and SVGAGI. The CDR3 consists of 13 residues. The CDR3, as DNA: TGTGCCAGCAGTTACGACGACTCGACGGAGCAGTTCTTC. It yields the protein CASSYDDSTEQFF.

Ten or more counts support this clonotype. The chain uses TRBV20-1 and TRBJ2-1; 8 bases agree with TRBD1. Per the germline V gene, CDR1 is DFQATT and CDR2 is SNEGSKA (reference sequence). V was clipped by 0 bases and J by 8 bases; unmatched bases: 9. The CDR3 runs 15 residues. The CDR3 here is CSAREGQGAFYEQFF. The CDR3 DNA reads TGCAGTGCTAGAGAAGGTCAGGGGGCGTTTTATGAGCAGTTCTTC.

There are a few counts of this clonotype. The chain carries TRBV5-1 and TRBJ2-1, with D perhaps TRBD2 (5 bases). Trimming cost V 1 base and J 0 bases, with 8 bases left between them. The CDR3 is 15 residues long. Germline-derived CDR1 and CDR2 are SGHRS and YFSETQ. CDR3 amino acids: CASSLRRYSYNEQFF. The DNA of the CDR3 is TGCGCCAGCAGCTTGAGGAGGTACTCCTACAATGAGCAGTTCTTC.

This clonotype was detected a few times. As DNA, the CDR3 is TGTGCCAGCAGCGTCACCGCGGGGGACAGCCCGAGGAACGAGCAGTACTTC. Protein sequence: CASSVTAGDSPRNEQYF. J is TRBJ2-7 and V is TRBV9; tentatively, D is TRBD1 or TRBD2 (7 bases each). Germline V lookup: CDR1 SGDLS, CDR2 YYNGEE. V dropped 2 bases and J dropped 5 bases, with 23 bases sitting between them. The CDR3 covers 17 residues.

About this clonotype: This may arise from a read error, as a much more abundant clone is one base away. The V and J genes are TRBV7-3 and TRBJ2-2; tentatively, D is TRBD2 (5 bases). CDR3 length: 12 residues. Germline V gene data show CDR1 as SGHTA and CDR2 as FQGTGA. The germline V and J ends were trimmed by 7 bases and 8 bases, with 11 bases remaining between them. This CDR3 is CASTRGGGELFF. CDR3 nucleotides: TGTGCCAGCACCCGCGGCGGGGGGGAGCTGTTTTTT.

Ten or more counts support this clonotype. The rearrangement joins TRBV6-1 to TRBJ2-1; 9 nucleotides line up with TRBD1. This CDR3 comprises 19 residues. V lost 8 bases, J lost 5 bases, and 22 bases stayed unmatched. Germline V gene data show CDR1 as MNHNS and CDR2 as SASEGT. DNA for the CDR3: TGTGCCAGCCGCAAAAGGGGACAGGGAGATGGAGGGAGGAACAATGAGCAGTTCTTC. Its protein is CASRKRGQGDGGRNNEQFF.

This clonotype turned up a few times. This chain uses TRBV7-9 with TRBJ2-1, with D tentatively TRBD2 (6 bases). This CDR3 is built from 17 residues. The germline V and J ends were trimmed by 6 bases and 2 bases, with 20 bases remaining between them. Germline loops: CDR1 SEHNR, CDR2 FQNEAQ (reference sequence). The CDR3 region is CASSFFREREAYNEQFF. DNA for the CDR3: TGTGCCAGCAGTTTTTTCCGGGAGAGGGAGGCCTACAATGAGCAGTTCTTC.

This rearrangement joins TRBV20-1 to TRBJ2-7, with D tentatively TRBD2 (6 bases). CDR1 is DFQATT, CDR2 SNEGSKA, per germline (reference sequence). CDR3 length: 11 amino acids. The V gene lost 6 bases and the J gene lost 3 bases, with 9 bases spanning the gap. CDR3 loop: CSAAGIYEQYF. Here the CDR3 DNA reads TGCAGTGCCGCGGGAATCTACGAGCAGTACTTC.

The sample holds a few counts of this clonotype. This chain links TRBV27 with TRBJ2-7; D could derive from TRBD1 or TRBD2 (5 bases each). V dropped 3 bases and J dropped 2 bases, with 14 bases sitting between them. CDR3 length equals 15 residues. Germline loops: CDR1 MNHEY, CDR2 SMNVEV (reference sequence). The CDR3 loop reads CASSLGYGTPYEQYF. The DNA for the CDR3 is TGTGCCAGCAGTTTGGGGTACGGGACCCCCTACGAGCAGTACTTC.

This clonotype has more than one count but fewer than ten. The V call is TRBV9, the J call TRBJ2-2; 9 nucleotides agree with TRBD1. The CDR3 covers 15 residues. Germline V CDR1 and CDR2: SGDLS, YYNGEE. With 2 bases clipped from V and 6 bases from J, the junction kept 5 bases outside the gene matches. This CDR3 is CASSVRTGEAGELFF. As DNA, the CDR3 is TGTGCCAGCAGCGTGAGGACAGGGGAGGCCGGGGAGCTGTTTTTT.

There are a few counts of this clonotype. V is TRBV6-2 or TRBV6-3 and J is TRBJ2-2; 12 positions match TRBD2. Per the germline V gene, CDR1 is MNHEY and CDR2 is SVGEGT. This CDR3 has 15 amino acids. The V and J ends lost 8 bases and 6 bases, in that order; junction bases with no gene match: 7. The CDR3 here is CASDLPSGGAGELFF. In nucleotides, the CDR3 is TGTGCCAGCGACCTCCCTAGCGGGGGGGCCGGGGAGCTGTTTTTT.

The table lists this clonotype with many counts. The V call is TRBV12-3 or TRBV12-4, the J call TRBJ2-3; possible D gene TRBD2, 5 bases. CDR3 length equals 16 residues. Trimming removed 5 bases at V and 0 bases at J, with 15 bases between. CDR3 nucleotides: TGTGCCAGCAGTCCACTAGTGGCGGGCAGCACAGATACGCAGTATTTT. Protein product: CASSPLVAGSTDTQYF.

This clonotype was seen ten or more times. This chain joins TRBV6-1 and TRBJ2-3; 9 bases are a match to TRBD2. Germline V CDR1 and CDR2: MNHNS, SASEGT. Trimming cost V 2 bases and J 4 bases; bases outside gene matches: 4. The CDR3 runs to 15 residues. The chain's CDR3 is CASSENAGGPDTQYF. Written as DNA, the CDR3 is TGTGCCAGCAGTGAAAACGCGGGAGGGCCAGATACGCAGTATTTT.

In this sample, this clonotype turned up a few times. The DNA for the CDR3 is TGTGCCAGCAGCTTAAATAGCGGACAGGGGTTTTCTAACTATGGCTACACCTTC. Amino acids: CASSLNSGQGFSNYGYTF. The chain couples TRBV11-2 to TRBJ1-2; 9 nucleotides line up with TRBD1. CDR1 and CDR2 from the germline V gene are SGHAT and FQNNGV. The V and J ends lost 2 bases and 0 bases, in that order; junction bases with no gene match: 10. The CDR3 is made up of 18 amino acids.

This clonotype was seen many times. The J gene is TRBJ1-3, the V gene TRBV7-2, with D possibly being TRBD1 (5 bases). Looked up from germline, CDR1 is SGHTA and CDR2 is FQGNSA. The CDR3 extends over 13 amino acids. V shed 5 bases and J shed 0 bases, with 5 bases lying between them. The CDR3 region is CASSTGSGNTIYF. The CDR3 DNA reads TGTGCCAGCAGCACAGGCTCTGGAAACACCATATATTTT.

This clonotype was picked up a small number of times. The chain combines TRBV6-1 with TRBJ1-5, with D possibly matching TRBD1 (5 bases). The CDR3 covers 15 residues. The V end was cut by 3 bases, the J end by 4 bases, with 13 bases between. Germline V gene data show CDR1 as MNHNS and CDR2 as SASEGT. CDR3 sequence: CASSDREGGNQPQHF. CDR3 DNA sequence: TGTGCCAGCAGTGACAGGGAAGGTGGGAATCAGCCCCAGCATTTT.

The rearrangement uses TRBV11-2 and TRBJ2-7; tentative D call: TRBD2 (5 bases). The CDR3 sequence is 15 residues long. Germline-derived CDR1 and CDR2 are SGHAT and FQNNGV. V was clipped by 5 bases and J by 4 bases, with 18 bases between them. The CDR3 here is CASSEDPGSFYEQYF. The CDR3 DNA reads TGTGCCAGCAGCGAGGACCCGGGATCATTTTACGAGCAGTACTTC.

The chain joins TRBV7-6 to TRBJ2-1; D is undetermined. There are 14 residues in the CDR3. Germline loops: CDR1 SGHVS, CDR2 FNYEAQ. V was clipped by 5 bases and J by 7 bases, with 15 bases between them. The DNA for the CDR3 is TGTGCCAGCAGCGGTAGCAATGGGCCGAATGAGCAGTTCTTC. Amino acids: CASSGSNGPNEQFF.